Following are 27 T cell receptor beta chains from one sample sequenced in a study of blood T cell repertoires in COVID-19. The repertoire was sequenced with immunoSEQ multiplex PCR; TCRdb's copy has only in-frame clones and lacks some. The data show around 150,000 clones, with approximately 79% seen just once and over 7% held by the top ten. The sample was peripheral blood. The receptors shown here come from a man aged 50 or older with active or convalescent COVID-19.

This clone was counted between two and nine times. The V gene is TRBV7-2, the J gene TRBJ2-3, with D possibly being TRBD2 (6 bases). V was clipped by 5 bases and J by 4 bases, with 19 bases between them. CDR1 SGHTA and CDR2 FQGNSA come from the germline V gene. The CDR3 is 16 amino acids. The CDR3 sequence is CASSLRTGDGADTQYF. Here the CDR3 DNA reads TGTGCCAGCAGCCTCAGGACGGGAGACGGCGCAGATACGCAGTATTTT.

The chain is built from TRBV5-1 and TRBJ1-2, with D possibly TRBD1 on 6 matching bases. Germline CDR1 and CDR2: SGHRS and YFSETQ. The CDR3 has 16 amino acids. Between the trimmed V and J ends, which lost 2 bases and 5 bases, there was a span of 19 bases. The CDR3 DNA reads TGCGCCAGCAGCTTACGGGGGGACACTTCGCCTTATGGCTACACCTTC. Translating it yields CASSLRGDTSPYGYTF.

The genes are TRBV5-8 and TRBJ2-7, with D possibly matching TRBD1 (6 bases). V was shortened by 1 base and J by 4 bases, with 21 bases between the two germline ends. From germline, CDR1 is SGHTS and CDR2 YDEGEE. This CDR3 is 17 amino acids long. CDR3 protein: CASSLTRDTYSSYEQYF. CDR3 in DNA: TGTGCCAGCAGCTTGACCCGGGACACCTACTCATCTTACGAGCAGTACTTC.

V is TRBV19 and J is TRBJ1-5; a possible D gene is TRBD1 (5 bases). CDR1 LNHDA and CDR2 SQIVND come from the germline V gene (reference sequence). Trimming shortened V by 6 bases and J by 2 bases, and 11 bases separated the two germline ends. The CDR3 is made up of 14 amino acids. The CDR3 DNA is TGTGCCAGTAGCTCCGCGGGGGGCAATCAGCCCCAGCATTTT. It yields the protein CASSSAGGNQPQHF.

This clone was observed a few times. The rearrangement joins TRBV6-6 to TRBJ2-7, with TRBD1 matching 8 bases. The CDR3 covers 12 residues. The germline V gene encodes CDR1 MNHNY and CDR2 SVGAGI (reference sequence). Unmatched junction bases numbered 7, after V lost 9 bases and J lost 6 bases. DNA of the CDR3: TGTGCCAGTCAGGGGGCGCTGAGCGAGCAGTACTTC. Its protein product is CASQGALSEQYF.

The V call is TRBV9, the J call TRBJ2-3, with 7 bases aligning to TRBD2. The germline V gene encodes CDR1 SGDLS and CDR2 YYNGEE. V lost 3 bases to trimming and J lost 4 bases; unmatched junction nucleotides: 8. The CDR3 has 15 amino acids. CDR3 residues: CASSGPGGSSDTQYF. DNA for the CDR3: TGTGCCAGCAGCGGACCTGGCGGGAGTTCAGATACGCAGTATTTT.

This rearrangement joins TRBV28 to TRBJ2-7, with 7 bases matching TRBD2. The CDR3 covers 16 residues. Per germline, CDR1 MDHEN and CDR2 SYDVKM. The junction had 10 bases not matched to a gene; V was cut back by 5 bases and J by 0 bases. The CDR3 sequence: CASSPFSGVGSYEQYF. CDR3 bases: TGTGCCAGCAGTCCTTTCAGCGGGGTTGGCTCCTACGAGCAGTACTTC.

This sequence joins TRBV7-9 and TRBJ2-3; TRBD2 agrees at 7 bases. The length of the CDR3 is 17 residues. Germline V lookup: CDR1 SEHNR, CDR2 FQNEAQ (reference sequence). V lost 2 bases to trimming and J lost 2 bases; unmatched junction nucleotides: 10. CDR3 loop: CASSLKGGSSYTDTQYF. In DNA form, the CDR3 reads TGTGCCAGCAGCTTAAAGGGCGGGAGCTCATACACAGATACGCAGTATTTT.

This clone has ten or more counts. This chain uses TRBV4-1 with TRBJ2-1; 7 nucleotides agree with TRBD1. The CDR3 extends over 14 amino acids. V shed 5 bases and J 0 bases; nucleotides not matched to a gene: 1. Germline V gives CDR1 MGHRA, CDR2 YSYEKL. The CDR3 nucleotides read TGCGCCAGCAGCGGACAGGTCTCCTACAATGAGCAGTTCTTC. Translated: CASSGQVSYNEQFF.

This clone was recorded many times. The chain uses TRBV27 and TRBJ2-1, with a tentative D call TRBD2 (6 bases). The CDR3 is 15 amino acids. Germline V gene lookup returns CDR1 MNHEY and CDR2 SMNVEV (reference sequence). V shed 5 bases and J shed 8 bases, with 19 bases lying between them. This CDR3 is CASSPAGPGSYEQFF. The CDR3 DNA sequence: TGTGCCAGCAGTCCAGCCGGCCCCGGGAGCTATGAGCAGTTCTTC.

The J gene is TRBJ2-7, the V gene TRBV5-1; 8 nucleotides align to TRBD2. The germline V gene encodes CDR1 SGHRS and CDR2 YFSETQ. The CDR3 contains 18 residues. V trimming: 4 bases; J trimming: 0 bases; junction bases outside the gene matches: 15. In nucleotides, the CDR3 is TGCGCCAGCAGCGCCAGCCCAAGCGGGGGCCTCAGCTCCTACGAGCAGTACTTC. Its translation is CASSASPSGGLSSYEQYF.

The chain joins TRBV7-2 to TRBJ1-5, with 8 bases matching TRBD1. J lost 7 bases, V lost 6 bases, and 5 bases had no gene match. The germline CDR1 and CDR2 sequences are SGHTA and FQGNSA. The CDR3 has 13 amino acids. Here the CDR3 reads CASSSGQDQPQHF. The CDR3 region has the DNA TGTGCCAGCAGTTCGGGACAGGACCAGCCCCAGCATTTT.

This clone showed up just a few times. The V gene is TRBV25-1, the J gene TRBJ2-2, with 9 bases matching TRBD1. CDR1 is MGHDK, CDR2 SYGVNS, per germline. The ends lost 3 bases at V and 6 bases at J; junction bases unmatched: 11. The CDR3 contains 17 residues. CDR3 nucleotides: TGTGCCAGCAGTGACGATCTAGACAGGGGGTTGGCCGGGGAGCTGTTTTTT. This translates into CASSDDLDRGLAGELFF.

This clone has just one count. The chain couples TRBV9 to TRBJ2-5; 7 bases are a match to TRBD2. The CDR3 is 17 amino acids. The germline V gene has CDR1 SGDLS and CDR2 YYNGEE. The V and J ends lost 3 bases and 3 bases, in that order; junction bases with no gene match: 14. The CDR3, as DNA: TGTGCCAGCAGCGCCCGGAGGTTAGCGGGTGCCAAAGAGACCCAGTACTTC. Encoded protein: CASSARRLAGAKETQYF.

The chain couples TRBV19 to TRBJ2-7; D not certain. Germline V lookup: CDR1 LNHDA, CDR2 SQIVND (reference sequence). V lost 3 bases, J lost 6 bases, and 12 bases lay in between. The CDR3 contains 13 residues. The CDR3 region is CASSMPLLGEQYF. DNA for the CDR3: TGTGCCAGTAGTATGCCACTGCTTGGCGAGCAGTACTTC.

The rearrangement links TRBV9 to TRBJ1-4; TRBD1 agrees at 7 bases. CDR1 and CDR2 (germline): SGDLS, YYNGEE. V lost 0 bases, J lost 8 bases, and 7 bases stayed unmatched. The CDR3 consists of 15 residues. CDR3 amino acids: CASSVGAGGTEKLFF. The CDR3 DNA reads as TGTGCCAGCAGCGTAGGGGCAGGGGGGACCGAAAAACTGTTTTTT. Variable domain in full (rest from reference TRBV9 and TRBJ1-4): DSGVTQTPKHLITATGQRVTLRCSPRSGDLSVYWYQQSLDQGLQFLIQYYNGEERAKGNILERFSAQQFPDLHSELNLSSLELGDSALYFCASSVGAGGTEKLFFGSGTQLSVL.

The chain has TRBV7-9 and TRBJ1-5; 8 bases line up with TRBD1. V shed 7 bases and J 4 bases; nucleotides not matched to a gene: 15. The CDR3 is 17 amino acids. Per the germline V gene, CDR1 is SEHNR and CDR2 is FQNEAQ (reference sequence). The CDR3 is CASTSSSGQGRNQPQHF. The CDR3 nucleotides read TGTGCCAGCACCTCCTCCTCCGGACAGGGTAGAAATCAGCCCCAGCATTTT.

The chain has TRBV5-1 and TRBJ2-3; 7 nucleotides agree with TRBD1. The CDR3 contains 15 residues. The trim removed 0 bases at V and 0 bases at J, leaving 1 base unmatched. Germline V gene lookup returns CDR1 SGHRS and CDR2 YFSETQ. CDR3 loop: CASSLGDSSTDTQYF. The CDR3 DNA is TGCGCCAGCAGCTTGGGGGACAGTAGCACAGATACGCAGTATTTT. Combining the CDR3 with reference TRBV5-1 and TRBJ2-3 gives the whole variable domain KAGVTQTPRYLIKTRGQQVTLSCSPISGHRSVSWYQQTPGQGLQFLFEYFSETQRNKGNFPGRFSGRQFSNSRSEMNVSTLELGDSALYLCASSLGDSSTDTQYFGPGTRLTVL.

This clone has a handful of counts. This specimen includes other DNA sequences encoding the same CDR3. The chain is built from TRBV20-1 and TRBJ1-1, with D uncertain. The ends were cut back, 3 bases at V and 2 bases at J, with 4 bases in the middle. In germline, CDR1 is DFQATT, CDR2 SNEGSKA (reference sequence). The CDR3 spans 11 residues. CDR3 coding DNA: TGCAGTGCTAGGCGAAACACTGAAGCTTTCTTT. Translating it yields CSARRNTEAFF.

The chain employs TRBV24-1 and TRBJ2-7, with TRBD1 identical over 10 bases. Germline lookup yields CDR1 KGHDR and CDR2 SFDVKD. This CDR3 has 15 residues. The ends lost 9 bases at V and 2 bases at J; junction bases unmatched: 9. CDR3 amino acids: CATSTTGTGAYEQYF. The CDR3 DNA follows: TGTGCCACCTCTACTACCGGGACAGGGGCCTACGAGCAGTACTTC.

This clone has a handful of counts. The genes are TRBV7-9 and TRBJ2-3; D not certain. V lost 1 base and J lost 4, with 12 bases in between. Germline V gene data show CDR1 as SEHNR and CDR2 as FQNEAQ (reference sequence). The CDR3 consists of 15 residues. CDR3 in amino acids: CASSLGVGRPDTQYF. The CDR3 DNA reads TGTGCCAGCAGCTTAGGGGTTGGCAGGCCAGATACGCAGTATTTT.

The chain has TRBV30 and TRBJ1-1, with 8 nucleotides matching TRBD1. CDR3 length: 13 residues. Germline V gives CDR1 GTSNPN, CDR2 SVGIG (reference sequence). With V trimmed by 5 bases and J by 4 bases, 6 bases remained unmatched. The CDR3 loop is CAWGGQGVTEAFF. CDR3 nucleotide sequence: TGTGCCTGGGGAGGACAGGGTGTCACTGAAGCTTTCTTT.

The gene calls are TRBV28 and TRBJ2-3, with 8 bases that match TRBD2. The CDR3 runs to 17 residues. Germline CDR1 and CDR2: MDHEN and SYDVKM. The V and J ends lost 6 bases and 5 bases, in that order; junction bases with no gene match: 16. CDR3 sequence (DNA): TGTGCCAGCAGCCCTGGGAAGGAGACGCTAGCGGGAGATACGCAGTATTTT. Protein product: CASSPGKETLAGDTQYF. Full variable domain (outside the CDR3, taken from reference TRBV28 and TRBJ2-3): DVKVTQSSRYLVKRTGEKVFLECVQDMDHENMFWYRQDPGLGLRLIYFSYDVKMKEKGDIPEGYSVSREKKERFSLILESASTNQTSMYLCASSPGKETLAGDTQYFGPGTRLTVL.

The chain carries TRBV18 and TRBJ1-6; D is unresolved. Germline lookup yields CDR1 KGHSH and CDR2 LQKENI. V lost 3 bases and J 7 bases, leaving 13 bases between the germline ends. This CDR3 spans 15 amino acids. CDR3 residues: CASSPVLAGNSPLHF. CDR3 DNA sequence: TGTGCCAGCTCACCCGTATTGGCGGGGAATTCACCCCTCCACTTT.

V gene TRBV27 combines with J gene TRBJ2-7; D remains unclear. Deletions cut 5 bases from V and 3 bases from J, with 14 bases between. The germline V gene has CDR1 MNHEY and CDR2 SMNVEV (reference sequence). The CDR3 sequence is 14 residues long. CDR3 loop: CASSPGSTDYEQYF. The CDR3 nucleotides are TGTGCCAGCAGTCCCGGGTCTACCGACTACGAGCAGTACTTC.

The chain has TRBV4-2 and TRBJ2-5; 12 bases line up with TRBD2. After removal of 1 base from V and 3 bases from J, the junction contained 6 bases not matched to a gene. The length of the CDR3 is 17 residues. Per germline, CDR1 LGHNA and CDR2 YNFKEQ. For the CDR3, the DNA is TGTGCCAGCAGCCAAGGCTTCGCTAGCGGGAGGGAAGAGACCCAGTACTTC. Translated: CASSQGFASGREETQYF.

The chain links TRBV11-2 to TRBJ1-1; 7 bases are shared with TRBD1. J lost 6 bases, V lost 1 base, and 8 bases had no gene match. The CDR3 spans 15 residues. Germline V gene lookup returns CDR1 SGHAT and CDR2 FQNNGV. The CDR3 loop reads CASSLGGQRRSEAFF. Here the CDR3 DNA reads TGTGCCAGCAGCTTAGGGGGACAGAGGAGGTCTGAAGCTTTCTTT.